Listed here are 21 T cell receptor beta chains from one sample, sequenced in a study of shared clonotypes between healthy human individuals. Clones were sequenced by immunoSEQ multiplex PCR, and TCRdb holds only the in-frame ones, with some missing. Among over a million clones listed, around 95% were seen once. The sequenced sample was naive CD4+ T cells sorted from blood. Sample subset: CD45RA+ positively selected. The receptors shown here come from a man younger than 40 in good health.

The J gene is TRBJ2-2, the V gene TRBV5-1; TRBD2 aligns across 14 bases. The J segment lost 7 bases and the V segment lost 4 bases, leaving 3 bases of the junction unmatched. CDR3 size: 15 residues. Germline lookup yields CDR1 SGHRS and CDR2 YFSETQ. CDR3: CASSPGLAGGGELFF. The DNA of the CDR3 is TGCGCCAGCAGCCCCGGACTAGCGGGAGGCGGGGAGCTGTTTTTT. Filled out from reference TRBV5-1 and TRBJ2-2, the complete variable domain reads KAGVTQTPRYLIKTRGQQVTLSCSPISGHRSVSWYQQTPGQGLQFLFEYFSETQRNKGNFPGRFSGRQFSNSRSEMNVSTLELGDSALYLCASSPGLAGGGELFFGEGSRLTVL.

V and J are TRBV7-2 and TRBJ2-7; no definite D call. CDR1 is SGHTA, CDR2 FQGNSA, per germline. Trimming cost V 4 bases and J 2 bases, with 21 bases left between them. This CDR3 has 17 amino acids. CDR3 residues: CASSSGVAGRTTYEQYF. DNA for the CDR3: TGTGCCAGCAGCTCCGGAGTAGCCGGACGCACAACCTACGAGCAGTACTTC.

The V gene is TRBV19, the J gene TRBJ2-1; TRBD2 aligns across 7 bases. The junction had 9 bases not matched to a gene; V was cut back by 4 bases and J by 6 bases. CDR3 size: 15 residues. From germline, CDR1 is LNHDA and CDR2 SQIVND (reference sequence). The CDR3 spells CASSRAGTNLNEQFF. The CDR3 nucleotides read TGTGCCAGTAGTAGGGCGGGGACTAACCTCAATGAGCAGTTCTTC. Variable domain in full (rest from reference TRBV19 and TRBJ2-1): DGGITQSPKYLFRKEGQNVTLSCEQNLNHDAMYWYRQDPGQGLRLIYYSQIVNDFQKGDIAEGYSVSREKKESFPLTVTSAQKNPTAFYLCASSRAGTNLNEQFFGPGTRLTVL.

CDR3: CASSIETGTAGNTIYF. The CDR3, as DNA: TGTGCCAGCAGCATAGAAACGGGAACGGCTGGAAACACCATATATTTT. The J gene is TRBJ1-3, the V gene TRBV9; no firm D call. Germline V gives CDR1 SGDLS, CDR2 YYNGEE. V lost 4 bases and J 2 bases, leaving 16 bases between the germline ends. The CDR3 spans 16 residues.

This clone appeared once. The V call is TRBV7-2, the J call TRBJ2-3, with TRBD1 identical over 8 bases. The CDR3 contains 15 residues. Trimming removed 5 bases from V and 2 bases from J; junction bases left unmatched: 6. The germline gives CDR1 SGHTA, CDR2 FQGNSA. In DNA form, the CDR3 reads TGTGCCAGCAGCCCCGGGACAGGTAACACAGATACGCAGTATTTT. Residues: CASSPGTGNTDTQYF.

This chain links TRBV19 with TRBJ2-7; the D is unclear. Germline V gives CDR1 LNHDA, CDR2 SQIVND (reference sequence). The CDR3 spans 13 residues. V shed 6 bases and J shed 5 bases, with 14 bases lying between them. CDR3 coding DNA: TGTGCCAGTAGCTTCCTTTTGGCGCACGAGCAGTACTTC. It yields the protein CASSFLLAHEQYF. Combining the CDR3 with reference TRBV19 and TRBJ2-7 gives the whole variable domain DGGITQSPKYLFRKEGQNVTLSCEQNLNHDAMYWYRQDPGQGLRLIYYSQIVNDFQKGDIAEGYSVSREKKESFPLTVTSAQKNPTAFYLCASSFLLAHEQYFGPGTRLTVT.

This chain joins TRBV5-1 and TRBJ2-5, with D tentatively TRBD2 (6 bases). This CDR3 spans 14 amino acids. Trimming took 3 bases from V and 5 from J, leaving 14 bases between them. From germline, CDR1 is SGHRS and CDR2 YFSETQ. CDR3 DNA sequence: TGCGCCAGCAGCTCCGGGGGACCGGGGGAGACCCAGTACTTC. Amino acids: CASSSGGPGETQYF.

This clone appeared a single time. The CDR3 here is CASSPQRNFYEQYF. The CDR3 coding sequence is TGTGCCAGCTCACCGCAGCGGAACTTTTACGAGCAGTACTTC. The J gene is TRBJ2-7, the V gene TRBV18; D is perhaps TRBD2 (5 bases). V lost 3 bases to trimming and J lost 4 bases, with 13 bases between them. Germline V gives CDR1 KGHSH, CDR2 LQKENI. The CDR3 contains 14 residues.

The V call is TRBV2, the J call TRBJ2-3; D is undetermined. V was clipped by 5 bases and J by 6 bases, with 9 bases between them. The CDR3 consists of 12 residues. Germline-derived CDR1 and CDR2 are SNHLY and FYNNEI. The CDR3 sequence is CASSPVSDTQYF. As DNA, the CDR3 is TGTGCCAGCAGTCCCGTGTCGGATACGCAGTATTTT.

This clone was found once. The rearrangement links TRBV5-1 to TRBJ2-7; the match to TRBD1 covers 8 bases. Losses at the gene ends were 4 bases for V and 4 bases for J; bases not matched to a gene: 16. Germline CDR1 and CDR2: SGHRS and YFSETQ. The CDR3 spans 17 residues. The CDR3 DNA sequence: TGCGCCAGCAGCGAGAACACCCACAGGGGGGTTGAGTACGAGCAGTACTTC. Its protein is CASSENTHRGVEYEQYF.

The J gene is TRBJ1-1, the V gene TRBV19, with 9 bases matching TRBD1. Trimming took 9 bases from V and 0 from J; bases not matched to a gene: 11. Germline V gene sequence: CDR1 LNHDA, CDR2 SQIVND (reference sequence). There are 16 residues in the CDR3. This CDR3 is CASQGGTGFMNTEAFF. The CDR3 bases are TGTGCCAGCCAAGGGGGGACAGGGTTCATGAACACTGAAGCTTTCTTT.

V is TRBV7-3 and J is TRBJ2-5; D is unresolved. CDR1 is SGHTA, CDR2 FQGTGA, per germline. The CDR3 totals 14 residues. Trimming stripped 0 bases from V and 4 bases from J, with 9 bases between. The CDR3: CASSLTEGVETQYF. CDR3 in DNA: TGTGCCAGCAGCTTAACGGAAGGAGTAGAGACCCAGTACTTC.

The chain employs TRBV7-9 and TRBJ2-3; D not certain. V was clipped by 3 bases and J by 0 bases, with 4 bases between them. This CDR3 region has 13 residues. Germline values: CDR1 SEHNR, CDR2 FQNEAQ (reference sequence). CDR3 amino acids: CASSFWSTDTQYF. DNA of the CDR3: TGTGCCAGCAGCTTCTGGAGCACAGATACGCAGTATTTT. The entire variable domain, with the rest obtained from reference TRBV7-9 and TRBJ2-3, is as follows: DTGVSQNPRHKITKRGQNVTFRCDPISEHNRLYWYRQTLGQGPEFLTYFQNEAQLEKSRLLSDRFSAERPKGSFSTLEIQRTEQGDSAMYLCASSFWSTDTQYFGPGTRLTVL.

The CDR3 nucleotides read TGTGCCAGCAGCTTGTTTGGCGCTAGCGGACGATCCAATGAGCAGTTCTTC. Its protein product is CASSLFGASGRSNEQFF. The V call is TRBV5-6, the J call TRBJ2-1; 7 nucleotides match TRBD2. This CDR3 comprises 17 residues. Germline V lookup: CDR1 SGHDT, CDR2 YYEEEE. J lost 6 bases, V lost 1 base, and 13 bases had no gene match.

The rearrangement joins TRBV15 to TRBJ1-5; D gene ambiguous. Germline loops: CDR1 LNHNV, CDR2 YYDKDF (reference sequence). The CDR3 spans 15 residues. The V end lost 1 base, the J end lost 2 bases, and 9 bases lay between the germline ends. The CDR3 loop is CATSRGDNRNQPQHF. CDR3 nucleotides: TGTGCCACCAGCAGAGGGGATAATCGCAATCAGCCCCAGCATTTT.

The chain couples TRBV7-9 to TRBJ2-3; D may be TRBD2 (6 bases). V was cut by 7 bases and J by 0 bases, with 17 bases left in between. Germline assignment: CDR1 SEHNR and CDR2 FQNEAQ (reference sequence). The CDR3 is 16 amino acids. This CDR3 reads CASTYSGLGSTDTQYF. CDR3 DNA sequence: TGTGCCAGCACCTACTCGGGACTGGGTAGCACAGATACGCAGTATTTT.

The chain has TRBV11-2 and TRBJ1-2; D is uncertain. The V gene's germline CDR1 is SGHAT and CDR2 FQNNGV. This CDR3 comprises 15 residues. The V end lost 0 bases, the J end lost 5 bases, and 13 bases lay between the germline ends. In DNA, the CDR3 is TGTGCCAGCAGCTTAGAGCGCGGTGGAAATTATGGCTACACCTTC. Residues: CASSLERGGNYGYTF.

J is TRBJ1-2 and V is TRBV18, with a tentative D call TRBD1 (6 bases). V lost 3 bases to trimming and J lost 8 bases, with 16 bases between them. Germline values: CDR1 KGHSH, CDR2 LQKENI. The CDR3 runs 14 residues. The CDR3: CASSPAGAEFGYTF. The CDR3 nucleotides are TGTGCCAGCTCACCCGCAGGGGCAGAATTCGGCTACACCTTC.

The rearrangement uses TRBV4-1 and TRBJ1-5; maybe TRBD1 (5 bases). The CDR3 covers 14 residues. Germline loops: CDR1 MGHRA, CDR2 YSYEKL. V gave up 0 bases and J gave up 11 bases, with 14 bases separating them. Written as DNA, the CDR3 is TGCGCCAGCAGCCAAGAGTCGAGCCGGGGGACCCAGCATTTT. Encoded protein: CASSQESSRGTQHF.

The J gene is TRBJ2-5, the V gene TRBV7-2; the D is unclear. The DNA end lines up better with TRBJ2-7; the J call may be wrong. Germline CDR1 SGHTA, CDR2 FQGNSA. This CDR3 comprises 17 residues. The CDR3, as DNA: TGTGCCAGCAGCTTAGTTAGTCGTGGAGCAGCACGCTACGAGCAGTACTTC. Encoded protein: CASSLVSRGAARYEQYF.

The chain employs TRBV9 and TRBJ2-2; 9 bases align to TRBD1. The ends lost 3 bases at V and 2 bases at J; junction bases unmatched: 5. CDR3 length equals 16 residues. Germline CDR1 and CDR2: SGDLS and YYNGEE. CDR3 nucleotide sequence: TGTGCCAGCAGCGCTGGGACAGGGATCAACACCGGGGAGCTGTTTTTT. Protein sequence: CASSAGTGINTGELFF.